The 28 T cell receptor beta chains below were found in one sample sequenced in a study of shared clonotypes between healthy human individuals. Libraries were prepared by immunoSEQ multiplex PCR; TCRdb keeps only in-frame clonotypes and omits some of them. This sample yields about 670,000 clones, of which 60% to 80% are seen a single time; approximately 1.8% belongs to the top ten. The sequenced sample consisted of memory CD4+ T cells sorted from blood. Subset defined: CD45RA-negative fraction. The source is a woman aged 25-40 years in good health.

This chain links TRBV19 with TRBJ2-5; D might be TRBD2 (7 bases). CDR3 size: 13 residues. Germline assignment: CDR1 LNHDA and CDR2 SQIVND (reference sequence). V gave up 5 bases and J gave up 5 bases, with 12 bases separating them. The CDR3 region has the DNA TGTGCCAGTAGTCCTCGGGGGGCGGAGACCCAGTACTTC. Translation: CASSPRGAETQYF.

The J gene is TRBJ2-7, the V gene TRBV5-4; 8 bases agree with TRBD1. The CDR3 has 15 amino acids. Germline V lookup: CDR1 SGHNT, CDR2 YYREEE (reference sequence). V was clipped by 3 bases and J by 2 bases; unmatched bases: 7. CDR3 amino acids: CASSYWTGNTYEQYF. CDR3 sequence (DNA): TGTGCCAGCAGCTACTGGACAGGGAACACCTACGAGCAGTACTTC.

This clone came up a few times. The chain combines TRBV28 with TRBJ2-3, with 9 bases lining up with TRBD2. The CDR3 has 19 amino acids. The V gene's germline CDR1 is MDHEN and CDR2 SYDVKM. V lost 5 bases to trimming and J lost 2 bases; unmatched junction nucleotides: 17. The chain's CDR3 is CASSPKILVVAGVTDTQYF. CDR3 DNA sequence: TGTGCCAGCAGTCCGAAGATTCTCGTCGTAGCGGGGGTCACAGATACGCAGTATTTT.

The DNA for the CDR3 is TGTGCCAGCCAGAAGGCGGGGATTAAGGTCACTGAAGCTTTCTTT. Amino acid sequence: CASQKAGIKVTEAFF. V usage is TRBV6-6 and J usage is TRBJ1-1; no clear D. The CDR3 sequence is 15 residues long. The V gene lost 8 bases and the J gene lost 4 bases, with 20 bases spanning the gap. Germline assignment: CDR1 MNHNY and CDR2 SVGAGI (reference sequence).

This clone was counted only a few times. The CDR3 DNA reads as TGTGCCAGCGCCAACCAGGGATTAGGCACAGATACGCAGTATTTT. Its protein product is CASANQGLGTDTQYF. This chain joins TRBV2 and TRBJ2-3; a weak D match, TRBD1 (5 bases). Trimming removed 8 bases at V and 1 base at J, with 16 bases between. The CDR3 consists of 15 residues. Germline V gene data show CDR1 as SNHLY and CDR2 as FYNNEI. The entire variable domain, with the rest obtained from reference TRBV2 and TRBJ2-3, is as follows: EPEVTQTPSHQVTQMGQEVILRCVPISNHLYFYWYRQILGQKVEFLVSFYNNEISEKSEIFDDQFSVERPDGSNFTLKIRSTKLEDSAMYFCASANQGLGTDTQYFGPGTRLTVL.

The V call is TRBV5-1, the J call TRBJ2-6; possibly TRBD1 or TRBD2 for D (5 bases each). The CDR3 spans 16 residues. Germline assignment: CDR1 SGHRS and CDR2 YFSETQ. Trimming removed 2 bases from V and 2 bases from J, with 11 bases in between. CDR3 residues: CASSFPGGPGANVLTF. In nucleotides, the CDR3 is TGCGCCAGCAGCTTCCCTGGGGGACCTGGGGCCAACGTCCTGACTTTC. The full variable domain, completed using reference TRBV5-1 and TRBJ2-6, is KAGVTQTPRYLIKTRGQQVTLSCSPISGHRSVSWYQQTPGQGLQFLFEYFSETQRNKGNFPGRFSGRQFSNSRSEMNVSTLELGDSALYLCASSFPGGPGANVLTFGAGSRLTVL.

V is TRBV7-9 and J is TRBJ1-4; TRBD1 aligns across 12 bases. CDR3 length: 18 residues. V shed 5 bases, J shed 3 bases, and the junction held 10 bases outside the gene matches. Germline V gene data show CDR1 as SEHNR and CDR2 as FQNEAQ (reference sequence). In DNA form, the CDR3 reads TGTGCCAGCAGCCAAGGGACAGGGGGCGCGGGGGCTAATGAAAAACTGTTTTTT. Translated, it gives CASSQGTGGAGANEKLFF. The entire variable domain, with the rest obtained from reference TRBV7-9 and TRBJ1-4, is as follows: DTGVSQNPRHKITKRGQNVTFRCDPISEHNRLYWYRQTLGQGPEFLTYFQNEAQLEKSRLLSDRFSAERPKGSFSTLEIQRTEQGDSAMYLCASSQGTGGAGANEKLFFGSGTQLSVL.

In this sample, this clone turned up a few times. The chain couples TRBV2 to TRBJ2-7; possibly TRBD1 for D (6 bases). The germline V gene encodes CDR1 SNHLY and CDR2 FYNNEI. The CDR3 totals 12 residues. Trimming left V 5 bases short and J 5 bases short, with 10 bases between. CDR3 coding DNA: TGTGCCAGCAGTCGACAGGCAAACGAGCAGTACTTC. Its translation is CASSRQANEQYF.

The J gene is TRBJ1-4, the V gene TRBV13, with unresolved D. V was clipped by 5 bases and J by 8 bases, with 18 bases between them. CDR1 is PRHDT and CDR2 is FYEKMQ in the germline V gene (reference sequence). The CDR3 consists of 15 residues. CDR3 nucleotides: TGTGCCAGCAGCCCCCGGGCCGGGGTGGGGGAAAAACTGTTTTTT. Amino acids: CASSPRAGVGEKLFF.

The chain couples TRBV19 to TRBJ1-2; tentative D call: TRBD1 (5 bases). The germline gives CDR1 LNHDA, CDR2 SQIVND (reference sequence). V lost 5 bases to trimming and J lost 3 bases, with 16 bases between them. This CDR3 spans 15 amino acids. The CDR3 DNA reads as TGTGCCAGTAGTCGTTCCAGGGTTGGGGACTATGGCTACACCTTC. Translated: CASSRSRVGDYGYTF.

The chain has TRBV6-1 and TRBJ2-7; D gene unclear. Germline CDR1 MNHNS, CDR2 SASEGT. The ends were cut back, 4 bases at V and 2 bases at J, with 12 bases in the middle. This CDR3 comprises 14 residues. The CDR3 loop is CASSGHVETYEQYF. DNA for the CDR3: TGTGCCAGCAGTGGGCATGTTGAAACCTACGAGCAGTACTTC.

The chain carries TRBV19 and TRBJ2-1; TRBD2 agrees at 12 bases. The CDR3 runs to 16 residues. Looked up from germline, CDR1 is LNHDA and CDR2 is SQIVND (reference sequence). V trimming: 4 bases; J trimming: 3 bases; junction bases outside the gene matches: 4. The CDR3 reads CASSTTGLAGYNEQFF. The CDR3 DNA reads TGTGCCAGTAGTACGACGGGACTAGCGGGCTACAATGAGCAGTTCTTC.

This clone was observed a handful of times. The genes are TRBV4-1 and TRBJ2-7, with D perhaps matching TRBD2 (6 bases). This CDR3 is 17 amino acids long. With 0 bases removed from V and 1 base from J, the gap between germline ends came to 16 bases. CDR1 is MGHRA, CDR2 YSYEKL, per germline. The CDR3 DNA is TGCGCCAGCAGCCAAGAACGTTCCGCGGGATCTTCCTACGAGCAGTACTTC. This translates into CASSQERSAGSSYEQYF.

The chain is built from TRBV19 and TRBJ2-1, with TRBD2 matching over 10 bases. The CDR3 totals 15 residues. V lost 10 bases, J lost 7 bases, and 13 bases stayed unmatched. Germline-derived CDR1 and CDR2 are LNHDA and SQIVND (reference sequence). The CDR3 DNA reads as TGTGCCACTAGCGGGAGTATCTCCACGGGGAATGAGCAGTTCTTC. It translates to CATSGSISTGNEQFF.

V gene TRBV29-1 combines with J gene TRBJ2-1; perhaps TRBD1 as D (5 bases). The CDR3 has 12 amino acids. The germline V gene encodes CDR1 SQVTM and CDR2 ANQGSEA. V was shortened by 4 bases and J by 10 bases, with 14 bases between the two germline ends. For the CDR3, the DNA is TGCAGCGTTGGGACAACCGCATGGGAGCAGTTCTTC. Translation: CSVGTTAWEQFF.

The chain carries TRBV19 and TRBJ2-3, with 7 bases that match TRBD1. Germline CDR1 is LNHDA and CDR2 is SQIVND (reference sequence). The CDR3 length is 16 residues. The V and J ends lost 4 bases and 8 bases, in that order; junction bases with no gene match: 15. In nucleotides, the CDR3 is TGTGCCAGTAGTAGGGCGACAGGGACCCGTTCGGGTACGCAGTATTTT. Translating gives CASSRATGTRSGTQYF.

The V and J genes are TRBV19 and TRBJ2-7; tentative D call: TRBD2 (6 bases). V shed 9 bases and J shed 6 bases, with 12 bases lying between them. Germline values: CDR1 LNHDA, CDR2 SQIVND (reference sequence). CDR3 size: 11 residues. CDR3 region: CARERRVEQYF. CDR3 DNA sequence: TGTGCCAGAGAAAGGAGGGTCGAGCAGTACTTC.

The V and J genes are TRBV7-9 and TRBJ2-7; weak D call: TRBD2 (6 bases). The germline V gene encodes CDR1 SEHNR and CDR2 FQNEAQ (reference sequence). The CDR3 is made up of 15 amino acids. Trimming removed 4 bases at V and 3 bases at J, with 16 bases between. DNA for the CDR3: TGTGCCAGCAGCTCACTCCACGGGAGCTACTACGAGCAGTACTTC. Protein: CASSSLHGSYYEQYF.

The table lists this clone with a few counts. The chain employs TRBV18 and TRBJ1-2; D is unclear. The CDR3 has 13 amino acids. Per the germline V gene, CDR1 is KGHSH and CDR2 is LQKENI. The ends were cut back, 2 bases at V and 0 bases at J, with 4 bases in the middle. CDR3 bases: TGTGCCAGCTCACCATATTCTAACTATGGCTACACCTTC. Its protein product is CASSPYSNYGYTF.

This chain connects TRBV6-6 to TRBJ2-7; no clear D gene. This CDR3 contains 15 residues. The germline V gene has CDR1 MNHNY and CDR2 SVGAGI (reference sequence). V was clipped by 0 bases and J by 0 bases, with 9 bases between them. The CDR3 sequence: CASSYSPRSSYEQYF. In nucleotides, the CDR3 is TGTGCCAGCAGTTACTCGCCTAGAAGCTCCTACGAGCAGTACTTC.

The V and J genes are TRBV4-1 and TRBJ1-2; 10 bases are a match to TRBD1. The CDR3 length is 16 residues. Per germline, CDR1 MGHRA and CDR2 YSYEKL. The J segment lost 5 bases and the V segment lost 1 base, leaving 7 bases of the junction unmatched. CDR3 region: CASSQVSRQGAYGYTF. In DNA form, the CDR3 reads TGCGCCAGCAGCCAAGTTTCGAGACAGGGGGCGTATGGCTACACCTTC.

This clone was seen once. The CDR3 DNA is TGTGCCAGCAGGACCGGGACAGGTTACAATGAGCAGTTCTTC. Its translation: CASRTGTGYNEQFF. The chain recombines TRBV4-2 with TRBJ2-1; 8 bases are shared with TRBD1. Germline V gives CDR1 LGHNA, CDR2 YNFKEQ. The J segment lost 4 bases and the V segment lost 6 bases, leaving 5 bases of the junction unmatched. The CDR3 extends over 14 amino acids.

This clone has a count of ten or more. The V call is TRBV5-1, the J call TRBJ1-4; 10 bases align to TRBD1. Germline values: CDR1 SGHRS, CDR2 YFSETQ. The CDR3 consists of 14 residues. V gave up 6 bases and J gave up 12 bases; unmatched junction bases: 11. CDR3 DNA: TGCGCCAGCACCGGGGGGACAGGGGCTCCGGAACTGTTTTTT. It is translated as CASTGGTGAPELFF. The full variable domain, in which reference TRBV5-1 and TRBJ1-4 provide the parts outside the CDR3, is KAGVTQTPRYLIKTRGQQVTLSCSPISGHRSVSWYQQTPGQGLQFLFEYFSETQRNKGNFPGRFSGRQFSNSRSEMNVSTLELGDSALYLCASTGGTGAPELFFGSGTQLSVL.

This rearrangement joins TRBV19 to TRBJ1-2; 8 bases fit TRBD1. V shed 6 bases, J shed 8 bases, and the junction held 17 bases outside the gene matches. The length of the CDR3 is 16 residues. The germline V gene has CDR1 LNHDA and CDR2 SQIVND (reference sequence). CDR3 nucleotides: TGTGCCAGTAGCACTGCGGGACAGGCGCTAGTGGCCGGCTACACCTTC. Its protein product is CASSTAGQALVAGYTF.

About this clone: Distinct nucleotide sequences in the sample also encode this CDR3. The rearrangement uses TRBV27 and TRBJ1-5; 7 bases agree with TRBD1. With 5 bases clipped from V and 1 base from J, the junction kept 5 bases outside the gene matches. Germline V gives CDR1 MNHEY, CDR2 SMNVEV (reference sequence). This CDR3 has 15 residues. The CDR3 reads CASSPLGQSNQPQHF. CDR3 nucleotide sequence: TGTGCCAGCAGTCCATTGGGACAGAGCAATCAGCCCCAGCATTTT.

J is TRBJ2-3 and V is TRBV19; D assignment may be TRBD1 or TRBD2 (5 bases each). V was clipped by 7 bases and J by 6 bases, with 11 bases between them. The CDR3 runs 12 residues. The germline gives CDR1 LNHDA, CDR2 SQIVND (reference sequence). CDR3: CASKEWGDTQYF. The CDR3, as DNA: TGTGCCAGTAAGGAGTGGGGGGATACGCAGTATTTT.

The rearrangement uses TRBV11-2 and TRBJ2-3; the D call may be TRBD1 or TRBD2 (5 bases each). The germline gives CDR1 SGHAT, CDR2 FQNNGV. V shed 2 bases and J shed 1 base, with 10 bases lying between them. CDR3 size: 15 residues. The CDR3 nucleotides are TGTGCCAGCAGCTTATCAGGGAGAGGCACAGATACGCAGTATTTT. It specifies CASSLSGRGTDTQYF.

The V gene is TRBV30, the J gene TRBJ2-1, with D perhaps TRBD1 (5 bases). The V end lost 4 bases, the J end lost 5 bases, and 9 bases lay between the germline ends. This CDR3 region has 12 residues. Germline values: CDR1 GTSNPN, CDR2 SVGIG (reference sequence). The CDR3 spells CAWKDNNNEQFF. The CDR3 DNA reads as TGTGCCTGGAAGGACAACAACAATGAGCAGTTCTTC.